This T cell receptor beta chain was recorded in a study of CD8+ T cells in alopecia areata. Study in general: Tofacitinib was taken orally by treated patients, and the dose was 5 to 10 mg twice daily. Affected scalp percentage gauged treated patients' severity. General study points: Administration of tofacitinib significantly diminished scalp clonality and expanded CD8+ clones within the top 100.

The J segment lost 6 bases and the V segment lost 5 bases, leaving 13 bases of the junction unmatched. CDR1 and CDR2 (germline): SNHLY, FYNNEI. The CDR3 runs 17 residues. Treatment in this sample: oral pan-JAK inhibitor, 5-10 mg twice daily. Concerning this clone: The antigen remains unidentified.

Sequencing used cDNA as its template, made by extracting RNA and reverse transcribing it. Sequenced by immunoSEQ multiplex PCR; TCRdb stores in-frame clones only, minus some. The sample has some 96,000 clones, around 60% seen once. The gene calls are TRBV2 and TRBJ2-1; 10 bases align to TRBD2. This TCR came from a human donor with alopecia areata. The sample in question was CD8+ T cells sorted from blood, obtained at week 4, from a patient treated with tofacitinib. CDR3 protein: CASSPGTSVQESNEQFF. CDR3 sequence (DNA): TGTGCCAGCAGTCCCGGGACTAGCGTGCAGGAGAGCAATGAGCAGTTCTTC.